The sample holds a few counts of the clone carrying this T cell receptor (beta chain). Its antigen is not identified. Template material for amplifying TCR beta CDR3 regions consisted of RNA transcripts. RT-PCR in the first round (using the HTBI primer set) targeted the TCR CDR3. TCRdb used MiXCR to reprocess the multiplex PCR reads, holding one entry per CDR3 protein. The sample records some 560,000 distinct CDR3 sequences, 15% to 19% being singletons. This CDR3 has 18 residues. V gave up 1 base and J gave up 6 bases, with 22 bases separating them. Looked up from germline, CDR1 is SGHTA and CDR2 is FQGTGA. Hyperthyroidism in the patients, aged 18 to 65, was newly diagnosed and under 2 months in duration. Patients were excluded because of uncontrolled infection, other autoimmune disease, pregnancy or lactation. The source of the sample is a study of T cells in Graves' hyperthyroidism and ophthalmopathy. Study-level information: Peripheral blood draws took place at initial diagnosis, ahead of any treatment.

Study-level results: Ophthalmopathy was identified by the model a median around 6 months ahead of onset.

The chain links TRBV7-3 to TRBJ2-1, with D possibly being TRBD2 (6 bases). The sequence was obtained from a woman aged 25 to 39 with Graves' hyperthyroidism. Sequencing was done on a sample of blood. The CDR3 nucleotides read TGTGCCAGCAGCTTAAGGCCCCCGGGGACTCCCCTCGGCAATGAGCAGTTCTTC. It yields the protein CASSLRPPGTPLGNEQFF.